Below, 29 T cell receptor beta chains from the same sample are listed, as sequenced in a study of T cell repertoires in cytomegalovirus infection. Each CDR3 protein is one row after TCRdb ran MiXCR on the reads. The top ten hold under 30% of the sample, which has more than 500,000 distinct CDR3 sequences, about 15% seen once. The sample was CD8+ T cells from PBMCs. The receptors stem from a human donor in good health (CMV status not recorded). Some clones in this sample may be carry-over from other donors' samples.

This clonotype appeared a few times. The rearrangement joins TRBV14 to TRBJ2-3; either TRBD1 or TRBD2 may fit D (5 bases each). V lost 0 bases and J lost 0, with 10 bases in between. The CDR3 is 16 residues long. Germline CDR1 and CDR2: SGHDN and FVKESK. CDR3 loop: CASSQDAWGSTDTQYF. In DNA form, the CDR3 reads TGTGCCAGCAGCCAAGATGCGTGGGGGAGCACAGATACGCAGTATTTT.

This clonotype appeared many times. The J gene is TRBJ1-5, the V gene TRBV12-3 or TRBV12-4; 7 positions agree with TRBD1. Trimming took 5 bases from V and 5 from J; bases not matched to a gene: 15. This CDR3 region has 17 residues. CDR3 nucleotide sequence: TGTGCCAGCAGTCCACACCGCCGACAGGGTGAGGATCAGCCCCAGCATTTT. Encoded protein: CASSPHRRQGEDQPQHF.

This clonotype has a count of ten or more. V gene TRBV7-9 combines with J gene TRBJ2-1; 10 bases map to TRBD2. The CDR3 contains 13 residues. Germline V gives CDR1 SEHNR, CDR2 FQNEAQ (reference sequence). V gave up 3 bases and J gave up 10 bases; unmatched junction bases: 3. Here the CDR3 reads CASSFTSGVEQFF. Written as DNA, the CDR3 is TGTGCCAGCAGCTTTACTAGCGGGGTAGAGCAGTTCTTC.

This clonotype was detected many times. In DNA, the CDR3 is TGTGCCAGCAGCCAGAACCCCAATCAGCCCCAGCATTTT. Residues: CASSQNPNQPQHF. This chain connects TRBV4-2 to TRBJ1-5; no clear D gene. Germline-derived CDR1 and CDR2 are LGHNA and YNFKEQ. Trimming pared 3 bases from V and 3 bases from J, leaving 6 bases between. The CDR3 has 13 amino acids.

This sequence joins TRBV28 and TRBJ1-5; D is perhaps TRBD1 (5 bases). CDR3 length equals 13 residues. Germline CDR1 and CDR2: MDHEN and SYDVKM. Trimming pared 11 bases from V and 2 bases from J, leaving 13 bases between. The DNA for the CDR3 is TGTGCCGGCGGGACCGCCCGCAATCAGCCCCAGCATTTT. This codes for CAGGTARNQPQHF.

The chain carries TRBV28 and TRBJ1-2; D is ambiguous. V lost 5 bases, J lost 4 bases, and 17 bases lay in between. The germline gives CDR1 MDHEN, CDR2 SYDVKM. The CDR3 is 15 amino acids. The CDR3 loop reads CASSDLDKGGYGYTF. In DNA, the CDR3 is TGTGCCAGCAGTGACCTCGATAAGGGCGGCTATGGCTACACCTTC.

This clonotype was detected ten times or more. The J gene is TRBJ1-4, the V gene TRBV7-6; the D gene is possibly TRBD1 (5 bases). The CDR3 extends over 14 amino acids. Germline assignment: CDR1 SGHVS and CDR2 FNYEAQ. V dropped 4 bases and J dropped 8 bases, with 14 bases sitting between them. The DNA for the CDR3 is TGTGCCAGCAGCTCAGACGGGGGACGGGAAAAACTGTTTTTT. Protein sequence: CASSSDGGREKLFF.

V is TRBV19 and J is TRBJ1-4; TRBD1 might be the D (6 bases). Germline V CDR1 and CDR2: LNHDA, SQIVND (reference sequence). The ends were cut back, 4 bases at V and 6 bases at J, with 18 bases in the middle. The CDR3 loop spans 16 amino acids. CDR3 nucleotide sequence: TGTGCCAGTAGTACGGCGTACAGGGAGCCAGATGAAAAACTGTTTTTT. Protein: CASSTAYREPDEKLFF.

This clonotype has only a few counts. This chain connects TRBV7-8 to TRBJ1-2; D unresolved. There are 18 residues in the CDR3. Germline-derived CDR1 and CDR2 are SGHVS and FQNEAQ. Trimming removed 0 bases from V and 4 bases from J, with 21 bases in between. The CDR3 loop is CASSLAMAVTYFSYGYTF. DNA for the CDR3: TGTGCCAGCAGCTTAGCGATGGCAGTGACTTATTTCTCCTATGGCTACACCTTC.

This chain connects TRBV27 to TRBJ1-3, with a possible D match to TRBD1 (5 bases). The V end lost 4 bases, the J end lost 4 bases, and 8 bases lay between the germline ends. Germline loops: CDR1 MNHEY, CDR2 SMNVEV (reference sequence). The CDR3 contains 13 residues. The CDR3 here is CASSSAGGNTIYF. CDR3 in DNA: TGTGCCAGCAGTTCGGCAGGGGGAAACACCATATATTTT.

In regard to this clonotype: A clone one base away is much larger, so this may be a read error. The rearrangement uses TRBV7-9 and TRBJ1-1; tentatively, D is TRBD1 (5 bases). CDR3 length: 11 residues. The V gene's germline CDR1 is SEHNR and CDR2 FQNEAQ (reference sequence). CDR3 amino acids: CVSSSGKEAFF. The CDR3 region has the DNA TGTGTCAGCAGCTCAGGGAAAGAAGCTTTCTTT.

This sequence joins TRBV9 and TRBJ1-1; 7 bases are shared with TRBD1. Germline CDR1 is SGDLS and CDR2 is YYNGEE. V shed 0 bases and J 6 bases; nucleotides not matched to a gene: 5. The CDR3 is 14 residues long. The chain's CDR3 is CASSVDGDRSEAFF. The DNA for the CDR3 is TGTGCCAGCAGCGTAGATGGGGACAGATCTGAAGCTTTCTTT. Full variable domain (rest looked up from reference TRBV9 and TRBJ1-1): DSGVTQTPKHLITATGQRVTLRCSPRSGDLSVYWYQQSLDQGLQFLIQYYNGEERAKGNILERFSAQQFPDLHSELNLSSLELGDSALYFCASSVDGDRSEAFFGQGTRLTVV.

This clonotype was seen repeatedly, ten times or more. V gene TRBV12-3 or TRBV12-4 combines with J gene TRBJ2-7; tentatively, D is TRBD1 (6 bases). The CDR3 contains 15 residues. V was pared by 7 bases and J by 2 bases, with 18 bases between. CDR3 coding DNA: TGTGCCAGCACTTCGACCCGGGACATTCCCTACGAGCAGTACTTC. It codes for CASTSTRDIPYEQYF.

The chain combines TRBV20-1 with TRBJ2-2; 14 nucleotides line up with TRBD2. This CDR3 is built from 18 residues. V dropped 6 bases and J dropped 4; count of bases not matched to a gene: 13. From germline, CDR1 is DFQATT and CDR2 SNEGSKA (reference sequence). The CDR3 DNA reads TGCAGTGCCAAAGGACTAGCGGGGGGCTCAGGTAGCACCGGGGAGCTGTTTTTT. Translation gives CSAKGLAGGSGSTGELFF.

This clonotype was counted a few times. CDR3 protein: CASQKLWTNEKLFF. In DNA form, the CDR3 reads TGTGCCAGCCAGAAACTCTGGACTAATGAAAAACTGTTTTTT. The V and J genes are TRBV27 and TRBJ1-4; D not certain. CDR1 MNHEY and CDR2 SMNVEV come from the germline V gene (reference sequence). The CDR3 has 14 amino acids. V lost 8 bases and J 2 bases, leaving 12 bases between the germline ends. Using reference TRBV27 and TRBJ1-4 for the parts outside the CDR3, the full variable domain is EAQVTQNPRYLITVTGKKLTVTCSQNMNHEYMSWYRQDPGLGLRQIYYSMNVEVTDKGDVPEGYKVSRKEKRNFPLILESPSPNQTSLYFCASQKLWTNEKLFFGSGTQLSVL.

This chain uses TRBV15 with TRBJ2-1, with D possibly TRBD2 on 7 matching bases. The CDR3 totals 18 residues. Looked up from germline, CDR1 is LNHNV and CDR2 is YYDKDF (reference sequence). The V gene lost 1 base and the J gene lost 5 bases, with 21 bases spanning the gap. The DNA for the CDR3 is TGTGCCACCAGCAGAGTCCTGCTGAGGGAGGGGGAGGACAATGAGCAGTTCTTC. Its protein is CATSRVLLREGEDNEQFF.

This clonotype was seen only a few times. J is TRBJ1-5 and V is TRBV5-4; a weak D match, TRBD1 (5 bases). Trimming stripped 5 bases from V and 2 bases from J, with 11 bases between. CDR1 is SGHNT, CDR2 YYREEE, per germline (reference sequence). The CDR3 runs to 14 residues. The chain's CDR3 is CASSAGPGNQPQHF. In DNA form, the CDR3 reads TGTGCCAGCAGTGCGGGGCCCGGCAATCAGCCCCAGCATTTT.

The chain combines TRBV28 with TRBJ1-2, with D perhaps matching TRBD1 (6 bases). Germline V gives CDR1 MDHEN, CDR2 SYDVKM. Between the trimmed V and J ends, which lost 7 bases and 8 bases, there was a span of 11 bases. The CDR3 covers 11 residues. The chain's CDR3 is CASISQGGYTF. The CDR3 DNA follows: TGTGCCAGCATCTCACAGGGCGGCTACACCTTC.

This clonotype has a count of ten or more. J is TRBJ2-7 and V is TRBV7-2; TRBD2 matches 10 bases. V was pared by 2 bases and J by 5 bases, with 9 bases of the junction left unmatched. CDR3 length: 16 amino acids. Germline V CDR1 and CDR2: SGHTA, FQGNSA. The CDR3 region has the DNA TGTGCCAGCAGCTTAATATCTAGCGGGAGTGTAAACGAGCAGTACTTC. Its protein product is CASSLISSGSVNEQYF.

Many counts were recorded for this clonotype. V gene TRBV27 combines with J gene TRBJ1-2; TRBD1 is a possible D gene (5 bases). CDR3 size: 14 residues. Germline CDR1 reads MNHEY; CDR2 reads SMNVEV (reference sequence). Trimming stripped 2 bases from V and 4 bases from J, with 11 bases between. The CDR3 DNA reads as TGTGCCAGCAGTTTAAACAGGAGGGTCTATGGCTACACCTTC. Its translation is CASSLNRRVYGYTF.

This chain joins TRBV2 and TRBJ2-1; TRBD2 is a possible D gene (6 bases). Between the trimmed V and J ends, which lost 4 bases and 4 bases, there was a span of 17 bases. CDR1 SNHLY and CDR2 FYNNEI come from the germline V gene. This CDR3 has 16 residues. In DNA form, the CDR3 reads TGTGCCAGCAGTGGGGTGGAGGGGCGGGCTTACAATGAGCAGTTCTTC. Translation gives CASSGVEGRAYNEQFF.

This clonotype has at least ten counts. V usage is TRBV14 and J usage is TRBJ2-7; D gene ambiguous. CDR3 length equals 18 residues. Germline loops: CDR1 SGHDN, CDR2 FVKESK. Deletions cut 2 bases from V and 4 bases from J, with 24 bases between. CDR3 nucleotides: TGTGCCAGCAGCCAAAACCCAACAGCCGGAGTCCCTAATTACGAGCAGTACTTC. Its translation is CASSQNPTAGVPNYEQYF.

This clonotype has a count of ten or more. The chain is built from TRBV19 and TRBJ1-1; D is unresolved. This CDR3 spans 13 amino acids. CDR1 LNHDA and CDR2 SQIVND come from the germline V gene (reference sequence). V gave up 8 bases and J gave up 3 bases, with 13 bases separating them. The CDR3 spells CASFEGEHTEAFF. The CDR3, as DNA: TGTGCCAGTTTTGAGGGCGAGCACACTGAAGCTTTCTTT. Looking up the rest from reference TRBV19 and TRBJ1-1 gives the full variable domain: DGGITQSPKYLFRKEGQNVTLSCEQNLNHDAMYWYRQDPGQGLRLIYYSQIVNDFQKGDIAEGYSVSREKKESFPLTVTSAQKNPTAFYLCASFEGEHTEAFFGQGTRLTVV.

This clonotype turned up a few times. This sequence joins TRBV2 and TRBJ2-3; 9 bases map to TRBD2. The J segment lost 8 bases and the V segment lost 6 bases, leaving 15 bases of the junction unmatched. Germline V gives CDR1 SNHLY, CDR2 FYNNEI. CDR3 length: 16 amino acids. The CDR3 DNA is TGTGCCAGCAGGGCTCAAGCGGGGGGACGCCGAGCTACGCAGTATTTT. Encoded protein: CASRAQAGGRRATQYF.

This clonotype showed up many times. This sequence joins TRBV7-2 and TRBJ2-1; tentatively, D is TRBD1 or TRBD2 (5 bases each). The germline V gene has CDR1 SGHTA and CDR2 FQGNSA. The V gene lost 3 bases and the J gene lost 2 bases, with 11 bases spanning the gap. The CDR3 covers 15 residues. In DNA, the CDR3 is TGTGCCAGCAGCTTGAGGGACGACACCTACAATGAGCAGTTCTTC. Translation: CASSLRDDTYNEQFF. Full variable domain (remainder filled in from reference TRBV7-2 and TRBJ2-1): GAGVSQSPSNKVTEKGKDVELRCDPISGHTALYWYRQSLGQGLEFLIYFQGNSAPDKSGLPSDRFSAERTGGSVSTLTIQRTQQEDSAVYLCASSLRDDTYNEQFFGPGTRLTVL.

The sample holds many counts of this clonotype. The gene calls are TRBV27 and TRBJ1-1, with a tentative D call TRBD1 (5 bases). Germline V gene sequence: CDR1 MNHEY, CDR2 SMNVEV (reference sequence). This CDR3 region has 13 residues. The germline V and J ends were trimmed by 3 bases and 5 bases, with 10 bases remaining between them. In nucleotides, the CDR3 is TGTGCCAGCAGTTTGGGAGGGGAGACTGAAGCTTTCTTT. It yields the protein CASSLGGETEAFF.

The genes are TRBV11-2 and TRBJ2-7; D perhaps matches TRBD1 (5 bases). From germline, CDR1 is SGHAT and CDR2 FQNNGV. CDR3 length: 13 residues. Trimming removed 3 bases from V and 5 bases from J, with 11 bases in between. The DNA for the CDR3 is TGTGCCAGCAGCTTGCCAGGGTCGCACGAGCAGTACTTC. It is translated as CASSLPGSHEQYF.

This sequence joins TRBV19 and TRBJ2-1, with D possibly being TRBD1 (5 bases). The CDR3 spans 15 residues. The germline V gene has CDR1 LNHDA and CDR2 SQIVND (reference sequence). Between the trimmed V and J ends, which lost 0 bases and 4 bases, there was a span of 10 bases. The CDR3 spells CASSIDRDSYNEQFF. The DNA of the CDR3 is TGTGCCAGTAGTATAGATCGCGACAGTTACAATGAGCAGTTCTTC.

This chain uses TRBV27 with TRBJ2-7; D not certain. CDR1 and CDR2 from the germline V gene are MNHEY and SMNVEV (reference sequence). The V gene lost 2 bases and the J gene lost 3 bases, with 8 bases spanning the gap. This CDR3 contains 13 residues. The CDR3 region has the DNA TGTGCCAGCAGTTTAGAACACCACTACGAGCAGTACTTC. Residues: CASSLEHHYEQYF.